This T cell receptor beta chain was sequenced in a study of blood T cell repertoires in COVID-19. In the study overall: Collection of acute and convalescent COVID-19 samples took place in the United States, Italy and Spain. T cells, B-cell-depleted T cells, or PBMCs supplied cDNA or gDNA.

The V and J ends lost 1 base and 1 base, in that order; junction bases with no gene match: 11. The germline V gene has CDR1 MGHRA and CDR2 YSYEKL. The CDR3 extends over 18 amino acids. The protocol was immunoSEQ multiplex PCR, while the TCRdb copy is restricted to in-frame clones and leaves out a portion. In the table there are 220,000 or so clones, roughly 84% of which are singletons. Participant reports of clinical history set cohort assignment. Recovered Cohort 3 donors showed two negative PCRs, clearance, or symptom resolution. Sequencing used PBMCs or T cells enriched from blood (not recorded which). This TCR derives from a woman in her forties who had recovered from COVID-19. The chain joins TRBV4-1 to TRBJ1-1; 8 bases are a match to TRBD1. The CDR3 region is CASSQVSGGRGRNTEAFF. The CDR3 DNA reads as TGCGCCAGCAGCCAAGTGTCAGGGGGCCGCGGACGGAACACTGAAGCTTTCTTT.